This T cell receptor beta chain was recovered during a study of blood T cell repertoires in COVID-19. Sequencing used immunoSEQ multiplex PCR; TCRdb keeps in-frame clones, though not all of them. The table includes about 180,000 clones, about 88% detected once. Trimming shortened V by 2 bases and J by 0 bases, and 10 bases separated the two germline ends. The CDR3 spans 15 residues. Germline V gene lookup returns CDR1 MNHEY and CDR2 SVGAGI. The sample taken for sequencing was peripheral blood. This clonotype was sampled from a woman in her 30s with active or convalescent COVID-19. The chain recombines TRBV6-5 with TRBJ1-1, with D perhaps TRBD1 (6 bases). The CDR3 loop reads CASSYRDNMNTEAFF. The DNA of the CDR3 is TGTGCCAGCAGTTACCGGGACAATATGAACACTGAAGCTTTCTTT.